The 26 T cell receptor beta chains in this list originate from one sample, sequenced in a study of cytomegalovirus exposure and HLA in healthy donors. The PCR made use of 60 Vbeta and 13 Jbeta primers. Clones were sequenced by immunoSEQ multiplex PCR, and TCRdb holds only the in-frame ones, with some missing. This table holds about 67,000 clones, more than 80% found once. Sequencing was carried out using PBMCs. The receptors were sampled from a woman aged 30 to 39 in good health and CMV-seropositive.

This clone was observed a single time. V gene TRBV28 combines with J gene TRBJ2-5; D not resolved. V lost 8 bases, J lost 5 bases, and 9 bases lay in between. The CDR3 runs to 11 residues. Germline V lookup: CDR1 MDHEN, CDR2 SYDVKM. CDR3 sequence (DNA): TGTGCCAGCTCTATCCGGGAGACCCAGTACTTC. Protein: CASSIRETQYF.

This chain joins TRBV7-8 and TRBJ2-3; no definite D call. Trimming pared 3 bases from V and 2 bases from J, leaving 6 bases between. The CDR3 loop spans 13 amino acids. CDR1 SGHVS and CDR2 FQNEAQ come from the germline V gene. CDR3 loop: CASSLRNTDTQYF. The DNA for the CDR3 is TGTGCCAGCAGCTTGCGAAACACAGATACGCAGTATTTT. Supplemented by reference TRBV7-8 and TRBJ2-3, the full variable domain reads GAGVSQSPRYKVAKRGQDVALRCDPISGHVSLFWYQQALGQGPEFLTYFQNEAQLDKSGLPSDRFFAERPEGSVSTLKIQRTQQEDSAVYLCASSLRNTDTQYFGPGTRLTVL.

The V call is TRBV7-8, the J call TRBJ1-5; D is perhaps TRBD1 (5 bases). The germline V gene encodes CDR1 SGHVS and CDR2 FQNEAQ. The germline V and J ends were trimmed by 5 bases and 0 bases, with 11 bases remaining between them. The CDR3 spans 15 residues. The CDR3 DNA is TGTGCCAGCAGCGGCCGACAGTTTAGCAATCAGCCCCAGCATTTT. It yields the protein CASSGRQFSNQPQHF.

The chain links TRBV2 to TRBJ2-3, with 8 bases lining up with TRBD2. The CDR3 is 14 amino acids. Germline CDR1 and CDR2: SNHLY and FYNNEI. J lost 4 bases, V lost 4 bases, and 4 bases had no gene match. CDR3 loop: CASSGSGSADTQYF. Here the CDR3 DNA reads TGTGCCAGCAGTGGGAGCGGGAGCGCAGATACGCAGTATTTT.

The CDR3 DNA reads TGCGCCAGCAGCCAAGGGGGACTAGCGGGAGCATACACCGGGGAGCTGTTTTTT. It codes for CASSQGGLAGAYTGELFF. V gene TRBV4-1 combines with J gene TRBJ2-2; 14 bases map to TRBD2. Germline assignment: CDR1 MGHRA and CDR2 YSYEKL. Trimming at V came to 1 base and at J to 3 bases, leaving 4 bases not matched to a gene. The CDR3 is 18 residues long.

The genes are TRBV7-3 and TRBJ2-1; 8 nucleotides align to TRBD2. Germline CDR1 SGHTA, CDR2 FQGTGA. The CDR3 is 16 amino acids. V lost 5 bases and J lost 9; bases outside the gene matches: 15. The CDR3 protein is CASSPVRSGSMVEQFF. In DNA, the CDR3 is TGTGCCAGCAGCCCCGTTAGGAGCGGGAGTATGGTTGAGCAGTTCTTC. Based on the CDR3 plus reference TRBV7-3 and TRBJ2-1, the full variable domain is GAGVSQTPSNKVTEKGKYVELRCDPISGHTALYWYRQSLGQGPEFLIYFQGTGAADDSGLPNDRFFAVRPEGSVSTLKIQRTERGDSAVYLCASSPVRSGSMVEQFFGPGTRLTVL.

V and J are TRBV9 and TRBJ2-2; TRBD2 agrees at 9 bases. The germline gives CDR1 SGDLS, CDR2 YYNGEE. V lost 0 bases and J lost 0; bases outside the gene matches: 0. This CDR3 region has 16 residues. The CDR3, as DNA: TGTGCCAGCAGCGTAGGCGGGAGGGCGAACACCGGGGAGCTGTTTTTT. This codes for CASSVGGRANTGELFF.

The CDR3 protein is CASSSKGAVSTDTQYF. The CDR3 DNA follows: TGTGCCAGTAGTTCAAAGGGGGCGGTAAGCACAGATACGCAGTATTTT. The V gene is TRBV19, the J gene TRBJ2-3; 7 bases match TRBD1. V lost 5 bases to trimming and J lost 0 bases; unmatched junction nucleotides: 8. Germline assignment: CDR1 LNHDA and CDR2 SQIVND (reference sequence). This CDR3 is built from 16 residues.

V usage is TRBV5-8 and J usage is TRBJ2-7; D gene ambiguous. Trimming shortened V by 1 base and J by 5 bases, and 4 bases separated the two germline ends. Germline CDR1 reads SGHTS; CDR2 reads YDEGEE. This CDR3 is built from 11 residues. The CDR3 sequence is CASSLYNEQYF. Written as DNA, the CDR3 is TGTGCCAGCAGCTTGTATAACGAGCAGTACTTC.

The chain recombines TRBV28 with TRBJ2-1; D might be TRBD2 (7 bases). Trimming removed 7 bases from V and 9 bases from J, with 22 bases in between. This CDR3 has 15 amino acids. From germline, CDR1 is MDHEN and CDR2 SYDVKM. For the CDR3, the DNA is TGTGCCAGCAACCGGGGGGCCTTCCAGAGCAGTGAGCAGTTCTTC. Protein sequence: CASNRGAFQSSEQFF.

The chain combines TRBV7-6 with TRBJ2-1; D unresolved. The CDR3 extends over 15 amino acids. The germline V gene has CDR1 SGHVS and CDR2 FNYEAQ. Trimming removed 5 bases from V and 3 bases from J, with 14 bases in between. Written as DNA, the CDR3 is TGTGCCAGCAGCCCCCAAGGCGGTTACTACAATGAGCAGTTCTTC. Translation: CASSPQGGYYNEQFF.

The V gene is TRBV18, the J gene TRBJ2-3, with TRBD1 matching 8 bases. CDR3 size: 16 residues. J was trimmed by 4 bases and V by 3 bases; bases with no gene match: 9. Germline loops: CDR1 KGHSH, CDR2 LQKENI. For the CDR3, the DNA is TGTGCCAGCTCACCGCGTGGACAGGGAGGCGCAGATACGCAGTATTTT. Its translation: CASSPRGQGGADTQYF.

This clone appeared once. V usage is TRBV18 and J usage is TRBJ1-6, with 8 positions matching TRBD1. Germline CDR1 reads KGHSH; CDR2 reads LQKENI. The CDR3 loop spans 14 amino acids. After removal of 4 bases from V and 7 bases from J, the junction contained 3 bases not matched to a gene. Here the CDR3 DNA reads TGTGCCAGCTCACTGGACAGGGTAAATTCACCCCTCCACTTT. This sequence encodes CASSLDRVNSPLHF. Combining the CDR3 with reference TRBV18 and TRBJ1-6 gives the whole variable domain NAGVMQNPRHLVRRRGQEARLRCSPMKGHSHVYWYRQLPEEGLKFMVYLQKENIIDESGMPKERFSAEFPKEGPSILRIQQVVRGDSAAYFCASSLDRVNSPLHFGNGTRLTVT.

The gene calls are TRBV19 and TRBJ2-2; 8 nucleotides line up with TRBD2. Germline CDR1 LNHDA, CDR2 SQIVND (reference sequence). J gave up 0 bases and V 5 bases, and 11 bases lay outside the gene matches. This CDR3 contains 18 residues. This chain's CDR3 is CASSLGGAHYANTGELFF. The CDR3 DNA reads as TGTGCCAGTAGTCTCGGGGGGGCTCACTACGCGAACACCGGGGAGCTGTTTTTT.

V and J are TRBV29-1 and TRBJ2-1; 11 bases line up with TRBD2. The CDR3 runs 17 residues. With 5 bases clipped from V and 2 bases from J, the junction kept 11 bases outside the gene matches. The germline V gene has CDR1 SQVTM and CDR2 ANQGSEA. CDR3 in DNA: TGCAGCGTTCGCCTCACTAGCGGGAGTGCCGCCTACAATGAGCAGTTCTTC. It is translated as CSVRLTSGSAAYNEQFF.

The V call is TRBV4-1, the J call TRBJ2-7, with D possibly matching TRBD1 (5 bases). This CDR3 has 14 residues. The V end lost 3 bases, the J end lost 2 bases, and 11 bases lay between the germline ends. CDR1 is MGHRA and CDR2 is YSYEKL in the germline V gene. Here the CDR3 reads CASSHRDSTYEQYF. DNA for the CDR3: TGCGCCAGCAGCCACCGAGACAGTACCTACGAGCAGTACTTC.

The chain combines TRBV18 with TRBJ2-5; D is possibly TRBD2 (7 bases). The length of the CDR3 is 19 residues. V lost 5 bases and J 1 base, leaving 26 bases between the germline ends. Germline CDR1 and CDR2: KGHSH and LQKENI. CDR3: CASSGQSGGRWSGQETQYF. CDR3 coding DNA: TGTGCCAGCTCAGGACAGTCGGGGGGAAGGTGGTCCGGCCAAGAGACCCAGTACTTC. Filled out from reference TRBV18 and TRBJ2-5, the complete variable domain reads NAGVMQNPRHLVRRRGQEARLRCSPMKGHSHVYWYRQLPEEGLKFMVYLQKENIIDESGMPKERFSAEFPKEGPSILRIQQVVRGDSAAYFCASSGQSGGRWSGQETQYFGPGTRLLVL.

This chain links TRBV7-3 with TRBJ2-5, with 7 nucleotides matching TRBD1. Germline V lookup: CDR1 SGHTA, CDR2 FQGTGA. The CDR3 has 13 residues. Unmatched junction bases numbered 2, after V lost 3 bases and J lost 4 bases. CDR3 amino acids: CASSFYRGETQYF. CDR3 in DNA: TGTGCCAGCAGCTTTTACAGGGGAGAGACCCAGTACTTC. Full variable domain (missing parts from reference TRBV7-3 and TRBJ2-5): GAGVSQTPSNKVTEKGKYVELRCDPISGHTALYWYRQSLGQGPEFLIYFQGTGAADDSGLPNDRFFAVRPEGSVSTLKIQRTERGDSAVYLCASSFYRGETQYFGPGTRLLVL.

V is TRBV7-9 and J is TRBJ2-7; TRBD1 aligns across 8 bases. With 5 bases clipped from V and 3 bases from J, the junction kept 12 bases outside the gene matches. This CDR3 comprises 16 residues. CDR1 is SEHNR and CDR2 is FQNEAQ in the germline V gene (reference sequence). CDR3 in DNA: TGTGCCAGCAGCCGCTACGGGACGGACAGGGACTACGAGCAGTACTTC. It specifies CASSRYGTDRDYEQYF.

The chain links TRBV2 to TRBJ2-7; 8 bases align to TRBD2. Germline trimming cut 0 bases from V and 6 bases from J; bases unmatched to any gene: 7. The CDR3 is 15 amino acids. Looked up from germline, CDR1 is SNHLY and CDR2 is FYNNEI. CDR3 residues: CASSEALRLAGEQYF. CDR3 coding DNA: TGTGCCAGCAGTGAAGCGCTTCGGCTAGCGGGCGAGCAGTACTTC.

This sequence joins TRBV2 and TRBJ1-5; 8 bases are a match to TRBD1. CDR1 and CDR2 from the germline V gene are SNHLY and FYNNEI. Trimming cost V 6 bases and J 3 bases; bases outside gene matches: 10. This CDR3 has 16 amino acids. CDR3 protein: CASSLLQGVDNQPQHF. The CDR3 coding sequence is TGTGCCAGCAGCCTGCTACAGGGGGTGGACAATCAGCCCCAGCATTTT.

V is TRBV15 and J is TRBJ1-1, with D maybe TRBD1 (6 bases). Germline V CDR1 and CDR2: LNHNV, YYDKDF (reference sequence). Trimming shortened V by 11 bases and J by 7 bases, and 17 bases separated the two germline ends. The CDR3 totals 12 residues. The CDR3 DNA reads TGTGCCGCTCAGTCACAGGGACATGAAGCTTTCTTT. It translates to CAAQSQGHEAFF.

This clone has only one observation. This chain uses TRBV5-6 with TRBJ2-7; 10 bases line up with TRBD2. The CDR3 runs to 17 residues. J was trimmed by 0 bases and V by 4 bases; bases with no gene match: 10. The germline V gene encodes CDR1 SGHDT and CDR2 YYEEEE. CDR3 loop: CASSATTSGLDSYEQYF. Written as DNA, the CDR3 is TGTGCCAGCAGCGCGACGACTAGCGGGCTTGACTCCTACGAGCAGTACTTC.

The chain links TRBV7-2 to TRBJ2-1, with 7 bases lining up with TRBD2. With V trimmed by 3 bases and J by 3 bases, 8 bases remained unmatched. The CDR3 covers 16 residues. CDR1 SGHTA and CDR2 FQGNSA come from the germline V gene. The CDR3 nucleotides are TGTGCCAGCAGCTTGTTGGGGGGGACTAACTACAATGAGCAGTTCTTC. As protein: CASSLLGGTNYNEQFF.

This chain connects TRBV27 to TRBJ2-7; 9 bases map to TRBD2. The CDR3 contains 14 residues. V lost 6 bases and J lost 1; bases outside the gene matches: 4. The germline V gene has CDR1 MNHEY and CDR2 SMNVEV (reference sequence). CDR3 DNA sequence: TGTGCCAGCAGGGGACTAGCAGATTCCTACGAGCAGTACTTC. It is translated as CASRGLADSYEQYF.

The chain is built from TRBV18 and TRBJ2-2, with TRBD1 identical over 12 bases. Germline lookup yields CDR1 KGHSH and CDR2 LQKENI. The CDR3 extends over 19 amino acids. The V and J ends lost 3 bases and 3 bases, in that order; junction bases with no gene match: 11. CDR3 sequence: CASSPTGTGGIGDTGELFF. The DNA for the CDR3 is TGTGCCAGCTCACCTACGGGGACAGGGGGCATCGGTGACACCGGGGAGCTGTTTTTT.